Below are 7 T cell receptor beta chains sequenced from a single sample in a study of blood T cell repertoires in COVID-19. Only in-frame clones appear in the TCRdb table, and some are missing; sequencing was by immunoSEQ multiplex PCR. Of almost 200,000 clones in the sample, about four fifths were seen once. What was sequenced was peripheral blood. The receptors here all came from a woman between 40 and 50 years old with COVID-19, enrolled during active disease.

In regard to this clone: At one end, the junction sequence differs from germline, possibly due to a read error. The CDR3 DNA reads as TGCGCCAGCAGCCCAACTTCCGGGACATGGGGTCTCGGTCTACACTTC. It yields the protein CASSPTSGTWGLGLHF. The rearrangement uses TRBV4-3 and TRBJ2-7; tentatively, D is TRBD1 (6 bases). This CDR3 comprises 16 residues. Germline CDR1 is LGHNA and CDR2 is YSLEER.

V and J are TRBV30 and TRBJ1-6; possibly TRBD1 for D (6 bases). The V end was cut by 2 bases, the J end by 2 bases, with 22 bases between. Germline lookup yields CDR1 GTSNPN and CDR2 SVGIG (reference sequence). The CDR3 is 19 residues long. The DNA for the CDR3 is TGTGCCTGGAGTTACTCGGGACATGTCTCTATCCCCTATAATTCACCCCTCCACTTT. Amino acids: CAWSYSGHVSIPYNSPLHF.

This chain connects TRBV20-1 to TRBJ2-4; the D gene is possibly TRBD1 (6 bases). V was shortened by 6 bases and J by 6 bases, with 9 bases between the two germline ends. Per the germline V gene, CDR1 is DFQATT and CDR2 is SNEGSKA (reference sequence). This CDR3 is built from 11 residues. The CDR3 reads CSAPQGNIQYF. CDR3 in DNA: TGCAGTGCGCCACAGGGAAACATTCAGTACTTC.

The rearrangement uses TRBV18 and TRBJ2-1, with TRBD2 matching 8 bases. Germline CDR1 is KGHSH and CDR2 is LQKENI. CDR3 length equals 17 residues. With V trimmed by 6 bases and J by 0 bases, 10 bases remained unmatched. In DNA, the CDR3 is TGTGCCAGCTCTCCCCGGGAGGGAAAGAGCTCCTACAATGAGCAGTTCTTC. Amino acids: CASSPREGKSSYNEQFF. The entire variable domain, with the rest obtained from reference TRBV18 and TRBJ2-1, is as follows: NAGVMQNPRHLVRRRGQEARLRCSPMKGHSHVYWYRQLPEEGLKFMVYLQKENIIDESGMPKERFSAEFPKEGPSILRIQQVVRGDSAAYFCASSPREGKSSYNEQFFGPGTRLTVL.

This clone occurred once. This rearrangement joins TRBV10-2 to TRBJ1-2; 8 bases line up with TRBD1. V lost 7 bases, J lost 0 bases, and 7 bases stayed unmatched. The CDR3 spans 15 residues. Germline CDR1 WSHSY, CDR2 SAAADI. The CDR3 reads CASTKSGQANYGYTF. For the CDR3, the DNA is TGCGCCAGCACAAAATCGGGACAGGCTAACTATGGCTACACCTTC.

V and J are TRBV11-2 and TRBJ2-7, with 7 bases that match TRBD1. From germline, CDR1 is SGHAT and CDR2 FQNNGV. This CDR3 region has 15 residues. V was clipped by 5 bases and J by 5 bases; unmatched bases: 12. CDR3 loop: CASSPTTGFPDEQYF. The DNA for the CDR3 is TGTGCCAGCAGCCCCACGACAGGGTTCCCAGACGAGCAGTACTTC.

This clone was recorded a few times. In DNA, the CDR3 is TGTGCCAGCTCACAAACCGAGGGATACGAGCAGTACTTC. Its protein product is CASSQTEGYEQYF. The chain is built from TRBV18 and TRBJ2-7, with D tentatively TRBD2 (5 bases). V lost 4 bases and J lost 4, with 11 bases in between. CDR1 is KGHSH, CDR2 LQKENI, per germline. CDR3 length equals 13 residues.